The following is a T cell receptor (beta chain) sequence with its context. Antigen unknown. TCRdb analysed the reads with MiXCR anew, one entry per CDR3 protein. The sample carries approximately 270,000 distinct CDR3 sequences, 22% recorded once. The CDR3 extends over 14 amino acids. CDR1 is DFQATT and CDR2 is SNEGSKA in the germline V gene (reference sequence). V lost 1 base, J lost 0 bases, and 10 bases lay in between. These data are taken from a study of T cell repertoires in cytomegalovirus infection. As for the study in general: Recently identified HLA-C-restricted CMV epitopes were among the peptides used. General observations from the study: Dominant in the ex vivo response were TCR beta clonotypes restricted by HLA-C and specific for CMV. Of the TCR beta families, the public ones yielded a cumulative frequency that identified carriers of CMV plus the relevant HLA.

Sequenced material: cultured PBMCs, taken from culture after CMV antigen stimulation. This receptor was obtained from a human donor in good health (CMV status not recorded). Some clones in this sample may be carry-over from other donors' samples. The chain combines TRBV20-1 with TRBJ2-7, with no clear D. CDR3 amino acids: CSARVGLFSYEQYF. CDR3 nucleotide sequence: TGCAGTGCTAGAGTTGGGCTCTTCTCCTACGAGCAGTACTTC.